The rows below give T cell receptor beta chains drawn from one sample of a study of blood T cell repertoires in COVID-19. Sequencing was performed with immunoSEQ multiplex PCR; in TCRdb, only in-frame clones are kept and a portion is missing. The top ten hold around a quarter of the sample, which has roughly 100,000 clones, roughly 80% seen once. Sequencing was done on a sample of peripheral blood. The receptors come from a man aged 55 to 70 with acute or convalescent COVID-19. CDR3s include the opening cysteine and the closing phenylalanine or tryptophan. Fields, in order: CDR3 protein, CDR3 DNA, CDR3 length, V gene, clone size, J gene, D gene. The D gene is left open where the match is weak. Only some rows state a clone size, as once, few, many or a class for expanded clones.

CASSLGDSFTTDTQYF,TGTGCCAGCAGCTTAGGCGACAGCTTCACCACAGATACGCAGTATTTT,16,TRBV11-3,once,TRBJ2-3,.
CASSPNPGGSVDTQYF,TGTGCCAGCAGCCCTAACCCGGGCGGGAGTGTAGATACGCAGTATTTT,16,TRBV6-2/TRBV6-3,.,TRBJ2-3,TRBD2
CASSVTATNEKLFF,TGTGCCAGCAGTGTGACAGCAACTAATGAAAAACTGTTTTTT,14,TRBV9,.,TRBJ1-4,.
CASSPSDSVYGYTF,TGTGCCAGCTCACCGTCGGACAGTGTCTATGGCTACACCTTC,14,TRBV18,.,TRBJ1-2,.
CASSPGAVENQPQHF,TGTGCCAGCTCACCAGGAGCCGTGGAGAATCAGCCCCAGCATTTT,15,TRBV18,.,TRBJ1-5,.
CAATPGLGAGGEKLFF,TGCGCCGCCACGCCCGGCCTGGGTGCTGGAGGGGAAAAACTGTTTTTT,16,TRBV10-2,.,TRBJ1-4,.
CASSLTSGPYNEQFF,TGTGCCAGCAGCTTAACTAGCGGGCCTTACAATGAGCAGTTCTTC,15,TRBV7-3,once,TRBJ2-1,TRBD2
CASSQGVSGWAYEQYF,TGCGCCAGCAGCCAAGGAGTTTCAGGGTGGGCCTACGAGCAGTACTTC,16,TRBV4-1,.,TRBJ2-7,.
CASSPFEEPLHF,TGTGCCAGCTCACCATTCGAGGAGCCCCTCCACTTT,12,TRBV18,.,TRBJ1-6,.
CASSYSFGQGGNIQYF,TGTGCCAGCAGTTACTCCTTTGGACAGGGAGGGAACATTCAGTACTTC,16,TRBV6-5,.,TRBJ2-4,.
CASSHNSRSGGYTF,TGCGCCAGCAGTCATAACTCCAGGTCTGGTGGCTACACCTTC,14,TRBV5-1,.,TRBJ1-2,.
CASSALGGAYNEQFF,TGTGCCAGCAGCGCCTTAGGGGGGGCCTACAATGAGCAGTTCTTC,15,TRBV7-9,.,TRBJ2-1,.
CASSLVQGWSYEQYF,TGTGCCAGCAGCTTAGTACAGGGATGGTCCTACGAGCAGTACTTC,15,TRBV11-2,.,TRBJ2-7,.
CASSLPDRETQYF,TGTGCCAGCAGCTTGCCAGATCGAGAGACCCAGTACTTC,13,TRBV5-6,.,TRBJ2-5,.
CASRSITGGYYGYTF,TGTGCCAGCAGATCAATTACAGGGGGTTACTATGGCTACACCTTC,15,TRBV28,.,TRBJ1-2,TRBD1
CASSYSNSPLHF,TGTGCCAGCAGTTACTCCAATTCACCCCTCCACTTT,12,TRBV27,.,TRBJ1-6,.
CATGQGTNTGELFF,TGTGCCACTGGACAGGGGACGAACACCGGGGAGCTGTTTTTT,14,TRBV2,.,TRBJ2-2,TRBD1
CASSPGQGAVGYTF,TGCGCCAGCAGCCCAGGACAGGGGGCGGTGGGCTACACCTTC,14,TRBV4-1,.,TRBJ1-2,TRBD1
CASSRNRVAKNIQYF,TGTGCCAGCAGTCGGAACAGGGTAGCCAAAAACATTCAGTACTTC,15,TRBV27,.,TRBJ2-4,.
CASGLPRGAGGPFIVPDTQYF,TGTGCTAGTGGTTTGCCTCGGGGAGCGGGAGGGCCCTTTATTGTTCCAGATACGCAGTATTTT,21,TRBV12-5,few,TRBJ2-3,TRBD2
CASSPGGWAGGPNNEQFF,TGTGCCAGCAGCCCAGGGGGTTGGGCGGGAGGGCCCAACAATGAGCAGTTCTTC,18,TRBV5-4,.,TRBJ2-1,TRBD2
CASSLRTGGATEAFF,TGCGCCAGCAGCCTACGGACAGGAGGGGCCACTGAAGCTTTCTTT,15,TRBV5-1,.,TRBJ1-1,TRBD1
CASSARLRGSAYNEQFF,TGTGCCAGCAGTGCAAGGCTGAGGGGGAGTGCTTACAATGAGCAGTTCTTC,17,TRBV6-4,.,TRBJ2-1,.
CASSLLQGANTGELFF,TGCGCCAGCAGCTTGCTACAGGGGGCGAACACCGGGGAGCTGTTTTTT,16,TRBV5-1,.,TRBJ2-2,TRBD1
CASSKGLAGYNEQFF,TGTGCCAGCTCAAAGGGACTAGCGGGCTACAATGAGCAGTTCTTC,15,TRBV18,few,TRBJ2-1,TRBD2
CASSSMGTANQPQHF,TGCGCCAGCAGTTCTATGGGGACTGCTAATCAGCCCCAGCATTTT,15,TRBV5-1,.,TRBJ1-5,.
CASSHEDRVTEAFF,TGCGCCAGCAGCCACGAGGACAGGGTCACTGAAGCTTTCTTT,14,TRBV4-1,.,TRBJ1-1,TRBD1
CASSPATVSAFF,TGTGCCAGCAGCCCAGCGACAGTATCAGCTTTCTTT,12,TRBV7-8,.,TRBJ1-1,.
CASSLIVGRLAADTQYF,TGTGCCAGCAGCTTGATCGTCGGCAGATTAGCTGCAGATACGCAGTATTTT,17,TRBV5-6,.,TRBJ2-3,.
CASSQEGTSGNNEQFF,TGCGCCAGCAGCCAAGAAGGGACTAGCGGGAACAATGAGCAGTTCTTC,16,TRBV4-3,.,TRBJ2-1,TRBD2
CASSPQGLPEAFF,TGTGCCAGCAGCCCACAGGGTTTACCTGAAGCTTTCTTT,13,TRBV3-1/TRBV3-2,once,TRBJ1-1,.
CASSVGQGEWAQYF,TGTGCCAGCAGCGTAGGACAGGGGGAATGGGCCCAGTACTTC,14,TRBV9,.,TRBJ2-5,TRBD1
CASGLVLAGGRETQYF,TGTGCTAGTGGTTTGGTACTAGCGGGGGGTCGGGAGACCCAGTACTTC,16,TRBV12-5,.,TRBJ2-5,TRBD2
CASSVRTGGAGNQPQHF,TGTGCCAGCAGCGTAAGGACAGGGGGCGCGGGCAATCAGCCCCAGCATTTT,17,TRBV7-8,many,TRBJ1-5,TRBD1
CSVSGSNTGELFF,TGCAGCGTTAGCGGGAGTAACACCGGGGAGCTGTTTTTT,13,TRBV29-1,.,TRBJ2-2,TRBD2
CASSLVGRGNTEAFF,TGTGCCAGCAGCTTAGTCGGCAGGGGGAACACTGAAGCTTTCTTT,15,TRBV7-2,.,TRBJ1-1,.
CASSQTQGRRETQYF,TGTGCCAGTAGTCAGACACAGGGGAGGAGAGAGACCCAGTACTTC,15,TRBV19,.,TRBJ2-5,.
CASSLAPGGSQGEQFF,TGTGCCAGCAGCTTAGCCCCCGGGGGGAGTCAGGGCGAGCAGTTCTTC,16,TRBV7-2,.,TRBJ2-1,TRBD2
CASRPPPLDPRTDTQYF,TGTGCCAGCAGACCGCCCCCCCTAGACCCCCGCACAGATACGCAGTATTTT,17,TRBV28,.,TRBJ2-3,.
CASSSQGTNEKLFF,TGTGCCAGCAGCTCACAGGGAACTAATGAAAAACTGTTTTTT,14,TRBV11-2,.,TRBJ1-4,.
CASSGGGYNQPQHF,TGTGCCAGCAGCGGGGGAGGGTACAATCAGCCCCAGCATTTT,14,TRBV28,.,TRBJ1-5,.
CATRDRGREGYTF,TGTGCCACCAGGGACAGGGGGCGAGAAGGCTACACCTTC,13,TRBV28,.,TRBJ1-2,TRBD1